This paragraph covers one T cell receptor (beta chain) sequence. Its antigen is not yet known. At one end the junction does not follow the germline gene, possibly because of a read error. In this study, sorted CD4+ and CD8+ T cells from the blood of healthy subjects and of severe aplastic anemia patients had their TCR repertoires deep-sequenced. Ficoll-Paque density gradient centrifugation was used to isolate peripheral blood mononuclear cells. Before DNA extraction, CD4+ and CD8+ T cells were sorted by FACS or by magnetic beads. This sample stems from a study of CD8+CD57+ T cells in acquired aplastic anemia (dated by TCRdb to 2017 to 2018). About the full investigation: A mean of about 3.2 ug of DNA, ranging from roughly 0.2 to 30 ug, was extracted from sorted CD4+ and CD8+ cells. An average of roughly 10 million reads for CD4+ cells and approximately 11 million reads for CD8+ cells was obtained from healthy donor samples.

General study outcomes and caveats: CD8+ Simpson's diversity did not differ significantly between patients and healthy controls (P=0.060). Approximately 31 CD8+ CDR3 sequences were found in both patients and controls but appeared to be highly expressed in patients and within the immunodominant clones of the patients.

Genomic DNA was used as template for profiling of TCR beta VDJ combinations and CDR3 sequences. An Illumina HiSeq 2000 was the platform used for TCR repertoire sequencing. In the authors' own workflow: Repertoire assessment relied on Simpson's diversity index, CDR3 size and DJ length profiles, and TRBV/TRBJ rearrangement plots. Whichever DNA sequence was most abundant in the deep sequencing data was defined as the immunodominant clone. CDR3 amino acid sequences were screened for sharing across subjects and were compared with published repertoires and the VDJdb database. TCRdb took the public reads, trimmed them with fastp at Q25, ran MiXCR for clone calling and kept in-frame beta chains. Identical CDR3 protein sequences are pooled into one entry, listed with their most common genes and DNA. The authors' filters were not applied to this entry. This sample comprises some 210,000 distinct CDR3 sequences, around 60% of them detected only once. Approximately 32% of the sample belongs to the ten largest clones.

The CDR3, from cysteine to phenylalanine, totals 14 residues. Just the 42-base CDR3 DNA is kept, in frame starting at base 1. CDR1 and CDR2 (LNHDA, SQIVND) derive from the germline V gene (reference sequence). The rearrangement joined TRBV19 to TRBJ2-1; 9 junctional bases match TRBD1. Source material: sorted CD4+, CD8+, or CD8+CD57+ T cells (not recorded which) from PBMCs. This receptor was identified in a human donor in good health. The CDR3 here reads CASSIVGTGSEQFF. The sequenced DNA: TGTGCCAGCAGTATTGTCGGGACAGGGTCTGAGCAGTTCTTC. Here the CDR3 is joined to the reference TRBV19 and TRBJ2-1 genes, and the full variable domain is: DGGITQSPKYLFRKEGQNVTLSCEQNLNHDAMYWYRQDPGQGLRLIYYSQIVNDFQKGDIAEGYSVSREKKESFPLTVTSAQKNPTAFYLCASSIVGTGSEQFFGPGTRLTVL.